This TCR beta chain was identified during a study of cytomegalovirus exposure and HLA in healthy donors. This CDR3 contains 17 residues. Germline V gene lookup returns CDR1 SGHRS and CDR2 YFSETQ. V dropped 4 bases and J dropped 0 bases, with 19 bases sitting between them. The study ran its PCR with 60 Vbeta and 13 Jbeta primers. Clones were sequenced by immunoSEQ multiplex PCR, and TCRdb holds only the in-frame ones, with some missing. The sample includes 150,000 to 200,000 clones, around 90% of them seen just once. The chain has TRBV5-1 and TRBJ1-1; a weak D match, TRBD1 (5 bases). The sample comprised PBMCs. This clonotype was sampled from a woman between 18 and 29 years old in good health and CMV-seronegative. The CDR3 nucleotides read TGCGCCAGCAGCCCCTGGGGGGATCCCCTCTTGAACACTGAAGCTTTCTTT. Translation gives CASSPWGDPLLNTEAFF. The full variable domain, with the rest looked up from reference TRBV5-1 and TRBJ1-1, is KAGVTQTPRYLIKTRGQQVTLSCSPISGHRSVSWYQQTPGQGLQFLFEYFSETQRNKGNFPGRFSGRQFSNSRSEMNVSTLELGDSALYLCASSPWGDPLLNTEAFFGQGTRLTVV.